This TCR beta chain stems from a study of blood T cell repertoires in COVID-19 (dated by TCRdb to about 2020). Study-wide context: Collaborator samples came from the United States, Italy and Spain and covered acute and convalescent phases of COVID-19. The prospective study material was composed of cDNA or gDNA derived from T cells, B-cell-depleted T cells, or PBMCs. The dataset comprised deeply sampled blood TCRbeta repertoires from subjects exposed to, actively infected with, or recovered from COVID-19. The repertoires were made available in a free public database intended to serve as a resource for research on the immune response to SARS-CoV-2. Samples came from the ongoing ImmuneRACE study (first 160 participants) plus 1,254 subjects from 6 global collaborators. A de-identified subject ID, COVID-19 status, age in years and sex were almost always included in the sample metadata. Where available, HLA class I and class II types were obtained from metadata supplied by the sample provider rather than from assay-based typing.

TCRbeta CDR3 regions were amplified from genomic DNA by means of the immunoSEQ Assay, a bias-controlled multiplex PCR. From the authors' description of their analysis: Within the assay, amplification of reference gene primers was used to estimate how many nucleated cells each sample contained. Sequence reads were collapsed and filtered to measure the absolute abundance of every unique TCRbeta CDR3 rearrangement. For each sample, productive Simpson clonality was calculated by taking the square root of Simpson's diversity index across productive rearrangements. TCRdb holds this immuneACCESS table with in-frame rearrangements only. Some clones are missing; in checked studies, unresolved V genes explain under half, and the rest has no known cause. V and J calls and clone size are those listed in that table; D and trimming were worked out from the DNA. The sample table records 380,000 or so clones; nearly 90% of these occur just once. The ten largest account for 2% to 2.5% of the sample.

Comment on this clone: Its antigen is unknown. Base qualities are missing; no much larger clone stands one base away.

In the prospective study, participants were about 18 to 89 years old, resided in fewer than 25 geographic areas of the United States, and were enrolled through a virtual design. In the prospective study, cohorts were assigned on the basis of participant-reported clinical history obtained from a screening survey and a study questionnaire. Each participant in the prospective study had whole blood, serum and a nasopharyngeal or oropharyngeal swab collected by mobile phlebotomists. Additional blood draws and questionnaires over an approximately 2-month period could optionally be provided by prospective study participants. Prospective study blood samples were shipped either frozen or at room temperature before DNA extraction. General study outcomes and caveats: How much clinical and demographic metadata was included differed by source and by participant, and the metadata was provided uncurated.

The sequence came from a woman aged 40 to 55 with acute COVID-19. Input material: PBMCs or T cells enriched from blood (not recorded which).

The nucleotide sequence reads as follows: TGTGCCAGGCGGACTAGCGGGGGGGTAAAGGAGACCCAGTACTTC. This encodes CARRTSGGVKETQYF. The rearranged segments are TRBV19 and TRBJ2-5, with 15 bases aligning to TRBD2. Reading from cysteine to phenylalanine, the CDR3 counts 15 amino acids. The DNA shown is the 45-base CDR3, in frame from base 1. Germline trimming amounts to 9 bases on V and 5 bases on J, with 7 as the count of junction bases outside the gene matches. CDR1 and CDR2 were assigned from the germline V gene (reference sequence) as LNHDA and SQIVND.